Each of the 25 T cell receptor beta chains below was sequenced from the same sample in a study of somatic mutations in cytotoxic T cells in rheumatoid arthritis. Profiled with immunoSEQ multiplex PCR; TCRdb holds only in-frame clones, not every one. The table has 4,000 to 6,000 clones, about three quarters seen once; the top ten hold 38%. The sample comprised CD8+ T cells sorted from blood. These receptors originate from a man between 65 and 85 years old with rheumatoid arthritis.

Remarks on this clone: One end of the junction is discordant with germline, which a read error may explain. This CDR3 is also generated by other DNA sequences in the sample. The chain recombines TRBV9 with TRBJ2-3; either TRBD1 or TRBD2 may supply D (5 bases each). The CDR3 contains 16 residues. Germline V gene sequence: CDR1 SGDLS, CDR2 YYNGEE. The CDR3 region is CASSLEGLSGTDTQYF. Written as DNA, the CDR3 is TGTGCCAGCAGCTTAGAGGGGCTATCGGGCACAGATACGCAGTATTTC.

The chain links TRBV9 to TRBJ2-7; D unresolved. CDR1 and CDR2 from the germline V gene are SGDLS and YYNGEE. V was trimmed by 0 bases and J by 1 base, leaving 8 bases between them. This CDR3 spans 14 amino acids. CDR3 DNA sequence: TGTGCCAGCAGCGTAGATTACAGTTCCTACGAGCAGTACTTC. Translated, it gives CASSVDYSSYEQYF.

CDR3 bases: TGTGCCAGCAGCTTAGCGTCGGGGGGGAGTCGGAATGAGCAGTTCTTC. This sequence encodes CASSLASGGSRNEQFF. V and J are TRBV7-9 and TRBJ2-1; TRBD2 aligns across 8 bases. Germline trimming cut 0 bases from V and 7 bases from J; bases unmatched to any gene: 8. Germline V gene sequence: CDR1 SEHNR, CDR2 FQNEAQ (reference sequence). The CDR3 has 16 amino acids. Supplemented by reference TRBV7-9 and TRBJ2-1, the full variable domain reads DTGVSQNPRHKITKRGQNVTFRCDPISEHNRLYWYRQTLGQGPEFLTYFQNEAQLEKSRLLSDRFSAERPKGSFSTLEIQRTEQGDSAMYLCASSLASGGSRNEQFFGPGTRLTVL.

This clone has only one observation. The CDR3 DNA reads TGCGCCAGCAGCCCGGGGACAGGGGGCGCAGACAGAGAGACCCAGTACTTC. Amino acids: CASSPGTGGADRETQYF. The chain employs TRBV5-1 and TRBJ2-5, with 12 positions matching TRBD1. V shed 4 bases and J 4 bases; nucleotides not matched to a gene: 11. The germline V gene has CDR1 SGHRS and CDR2 YFSETQ. This CDR3 has 17 amino acids.

This clone was observed a few times. The chain employs TRBV20-1 and TRBJ1-4; no definite D call. There are 10 residues in the CDR3. V dropped 6 bases and J dropped 16 bases, with 15 bases sitting between them. The germline CDR1 and CDR2 sequences are DFQATT and SNEGSKA (reference sequence). CDR3: CSAAETSKFF. CDR3 bases: TGCAGTGCCGCAGAGACATCTAAGTTTTTT.

This clone was detected once. V gene TRBV23-1 combines with J gene TRBJ2-7; 8 bases map to TRBD1. TRBV23-1 is known as an ORF, though its function is uncertain. This CDR3 spans 17 amino acids. J was trimmed by 3 bases and V by 0 bases; bases with no gene match: 10. For the CDR3, the DNA is TGCGCCAGCAGTCAATCGCAGGCAGGGGGCTACGTCTACGAGCAGTACTTC. It encodes CASSQSQAGGYVYEQYF.

The genes are TRBV7-6 and TRBJ2-3, with a tentative D call TRBD2 (6 bases). Germline CDR1 reads SGHVS; CDR2 reads FNYEAQ. The CDR3 is 15 amino acids. Trimming removed 1 base at V and 8 bases at J, with 16 bases between. The CDR3 region is CASSLGGGSWGTQYF. For the CDR3, the DNA is TGTGCCAGCAGCTTAGGGGGAGGCAGTTGGGGTACGCAGTATTTT.

This chain links TRBV7-2 with TRBJ1-1; D uncertain. The CDR3 has 13 amino acids. The germline V gene has CDR1 SGHTA and CDR2 FQGNSA. V was trimmed by 4 bases and J by 4 bases, leaving 10 bases between them. The CDR3 region is CASSSYLGTEAFF. Written as DNA, the CDR3 is TGTGCCAGCAGCTCCTACCTAGGCACTGAAGCTTTCTTT.

The chain couples TRBV11-2 to TRBJ1-2; D remains ambiguous. The V and J ends lost 5 bases and 8 bases respectively, with 18 bases between them. This CDR3 contains 14 residues. CDR1 is SGHAT and CDR2 is FQNNGV in the germline V gene. The CDR3, as DNA: TGTGCCAGCAGCCCCCCCGGAGGACTCGGGGGCTACACCTTC. This gives the protein CASSPPGGLGGYTF.

The chain couples TRBV5-4 to TRBJ2-7, with 8 bases aligning to TRBD2. The germline CDR1 and CDR2 sequences are SGHNT and YYREEE (reference sequence). CDR3 length equals 15 residues. J was trimmed by 0 bases and V by 0 bases; bases with no gene match: 2. CDR3 in amino acids: CASSLASGSSYEQYF. The DNA of the CDR3 is TGTGCCAGCAGCTTGGCTAGCGGGTCCTCCTACGAGCAGTACTTC.

The V gene is TRBV5-1, the J gene TRBJ2-1; a possible D gene is TRBD2 (6 bases). The germline V gene encodes CDR1 SGHRS and CDR2 YFSETQ. V gave up 2 bases and J gave up 6 bases, with 15 bases separating them. This CDR3 is built from 15 residues. The CDR3 region has the DNA TGCGCCAGCAGCTTAATTAGCGGACCTTCCAATGAGCAGTTCTTC. Encoded protein: CASSLISGPSNEQFF.

The V and J genes are TRBV4-1 and TRBJ1-1; 7 nucleotides line up with TRBD1. The CDR3 is 14 residues long. V was pared by 1 base and J by 8 bases, with 7 bases of the junction left unmatched. Germline V CDR1 and CDR2: MGHRA, YSYEKL. The chain's CDR3 is CASSQVGQSREAFF. The CDR3 nucleotides read TGCGCCAGCAGCCAAGTGGGACAGAGCCGGGAAGCTTTCTTT.

The chain has TRBV7-8 and TRBJ2-7; maybe TRBD2 (6 bases). Between the trimmed V and J ends, which lost 5 bases and 4 bases, there was a span of 15 bases. This CDR3 spans 14 amino acids. Germline assignment: CDR1 SGHVS and CDR2 FQNEAQ. In DNA, the CDR3 is TGTGCCAGCAGCCCAGCGGGTAGCGGTTACGAGCAGTACTTC. It encodes CASSPAGSGYEQYF.

The table lists this clone with a few counts. V usage is TRBV4-1 and J usage is TRBJ2-7, with D perhaps TRBD1 (5 bases). In germline, CDR1 is MGHRA, CDR2 YSYEKL. Trimming removed 2 bases at V and 5 bases at J, with 7 bases between. This CDR3 region has 12 residues. CDR3 region: CASSQTDNEQYF. The CDR3 bases are TGCGCCAGCAGCCAAACGGACAACGAGCAGTACTTC.

This chain connects TRBV5-5 to TRBJ1-3; D ambiguous. The CDR3 runs to 15 residues. Trimming took 5 bases from V and 2 from J, leaving 14 bases between them. From germline, CDR1 is SGHKS and CDR2 YYEKEE (reference sequence). The CDR3 DNA reads TGTGCCAGCAGTCCAGATTCGGGGACTGGAAACACCATATATTTT. This encodes CASSPDSGTGNTIYF.

V usage is TRBV19 and J usage is TRBJ2-7; 8 bases match TRBD1. The CDR3 contains 15 residues. V gave up 3 bases and J gave up 2 bases; unmatched junction bases: 6. In germline, CDR1 is LNHDA, CDR2 SQIVND (reference sequence). The CDR3 reads CASSIAGTGPYEQYF. For the CDR3, the DNA is TGTGCCAGTAGTATTGCCGGGACAGGACCCTACGAGCAGTACTTC.

The chain is built from TRBV9 and TRBJ2-1, with 10 bases lining up with TRBD2. The CDR3 spans 16 residues. V dropped 2 bases and J dropped 3; count of bases not matched to a gene: 5. Germline-derived CDR1 and CDR2 are SGDLS and YYNGEE. The CDR3 loop is CASSVKGLAVYNEQFF. CDR3 nucleotides: TGTGCCAGCAGCGTTAAAGGACTAGCGGTCTACAATGAGCAGTTCTTC. The full variable domain, in which reference TRBV9 and TRBJ2-1 provide the parts outside the CDR3, is DSGVTQTPKHLITATGQRVTLRCSPRSGDLSVYWYQQSLDQGLQFLIQYYNGEERAKGNILERFSAQQFPDLHSELNLSSLELGDSALYFCASSVKGLAVYNEQFFGPGTRLTVL.

V gene TRBV9 combines with J gene TRBJ2-7, with 9 bases lining up with TRBD1. This CDR3 has 15 amino acids. Trimming took 4 bases from V and 4 from J; bases not matched to a gene: 9. Germline assignment: CDR1 SGDLS and CDR2 YYNGEE. CDR3 sequence reads: CASSQIPGQGYEQYF. CDR3 nucleotides: TGTGCCAGCAGCCAGATTCCGGGACAGGGTTACGAGCAGTACTTC.

V is TRBV11-3 and J is TRBJ2-1; tentatively, D is TRBD1 (5 bases). The CDR3 runs to 15 residues. V lost 4 bases to trimming and J lost 7 bases, with 17 bases between them. Germline CDR1 SGHNT, CDR2 YENEEA. Here the CDR3 DNA reads TGTGCCAGCAGCTCTGGGGCTAGTGGGTGGAATGAGCAGTTCTTC. Translating it yields CASSSGASGWNEQFF.

This clone was observed a single time. V gene TRBV27 combines with J gene TRBJ2-7, with 10 bases that match TRBD1. After removal of 5 bases from V and 0 bases from J, the junction contained 4 bases not matched to a gene. Germline CDR1 reads MNHEY; CDR2 reads SMNVEV (reference sequence). The CDR3 sequence is 15 residues long. The CDR3 spells CASSTRQGASYEQYF. The CDR3 DNA reads TGTGCCAGCAGTACGAGACAGGGGGCCTCCTACGAGCAGTACTTC.

This chain connects TRBV27 to TRBJ2-7; D is possibly TRBD1 (5 bases). Looked up from germline, CDR1 is MNHEY and CDR2 is SMNVEV (reference sequence). The CDR3 has 15 residues. The V end lost 2 bases, the J end lost 4 bases, and 15 bases lay between the germline ends. This CDR3 is CASSLRSATVYEQYF. CDR3 DNA: TGTGCCAGCAGTTTAAGGTCGGCGACAGTATACGAGCAGTACTTC.

This clone was seen more than once but under ten times. The J gene is TRBJ2-3, the V gene TRBV27; D gene uncertain. V was shortened by 6 bases and J by 1 base, with 17 bases between the two germline ends. The germline V gene has CDR1 MNHEY and CDR2 SMNVEV (reference sequence). The CDR3 covers 16 residues. The CDR3 sequence: CASRAFDLTGTDTQYF. DNA for the CDR3: TGTGCCAGCAGGGCCTTCGACTTGACTGGCACAGATACGCAGTATTTT.

The chain is built from TRBV7-9 and TRBJ2-3; 11 nucleotides align to TRBD1. The V and J ends lost 1 base and 3 bases, in that order; junction bases with no gene match: 3. The length of the CDR3 is 16 residues. Germline CDR1 SEHNR, CDR2 FQNEAQ (reference sequence). In DNA, the CDR3 is TGTGCCAGCAGCTTAGTGGGGACAGGGGGGACAGATACGCAGTATTTT. Translating it yields CASSLVGTGGTDTQYF.

This chain joins TRBV5-6 and TRBJ2-7; 10 bases agree with TRBD1. The J segment lost 6 bases and the V segment lost 0 bases, leaving 3 bases of the junction unmatched. This CDR3 contains 14 residues. Germline V gene sequence: CDR1 SGHDT, CDR2 YYEEEE. The CDR3 DNA reads TGTGCCAGCAGCTTGGGACAGGGGGCCCGCGAGCAGTACTTC. Translated: CASSLGQGAREQYF.

The V gene is TRBV11-2, the J gene TRBJ2-1; 7 bases match TRBD2. The germline gives CDR1 SGHAT, CDR2 FQNNGV. V lost 2 bases to trimming and J lost 2 bases; unmatched junction nucleotides: 6. CDR3 size: 16 residues. CDR3 sequence reads: CASSLSRLAPYNEQFF. In nucleotides, the CDR3 is TGTGCCAGCAGCTTATCCCGACTAGCACCCTACAATGAGCAGTTCTTC.